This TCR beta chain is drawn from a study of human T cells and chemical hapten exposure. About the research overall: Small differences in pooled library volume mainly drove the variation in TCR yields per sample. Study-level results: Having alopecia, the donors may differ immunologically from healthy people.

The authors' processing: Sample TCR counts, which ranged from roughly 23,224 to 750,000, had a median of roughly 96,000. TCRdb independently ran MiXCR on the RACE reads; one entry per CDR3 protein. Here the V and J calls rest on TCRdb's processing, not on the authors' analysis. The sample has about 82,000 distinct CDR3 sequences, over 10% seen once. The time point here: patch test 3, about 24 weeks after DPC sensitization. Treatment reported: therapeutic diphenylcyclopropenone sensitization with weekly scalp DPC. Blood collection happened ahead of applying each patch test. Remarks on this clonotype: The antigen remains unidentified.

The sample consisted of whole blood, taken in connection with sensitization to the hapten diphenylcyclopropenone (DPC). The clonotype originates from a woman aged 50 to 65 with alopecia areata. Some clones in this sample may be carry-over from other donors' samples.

The CDR3, as DNA: TGTGCCAGCAGTTACACCGGACTCTCAGATACGCAGTATTTT. Amino acid sequence: CASSYTGLSDTQYF. V and J are TRBV6-5 and TRBJ2-3, with D perhaps matching TRBD2 (5 bases). V lost 2 bases and J 4 bases, leaving 10 bases between the germline ends. Germline CDR1 is MNHEY and CDR2 is SVGAGI. This CDR3 comprises 14 residues.